The present T cell receptor (beta chain) was sequenced within a study of T-cell reconstitution after alpha-beta-depleted transplantation in children. Preparation of the TCRbeta library involved a method that used unique molecular identifiers. TCRdb itself ran the PCR reads through MiXCR, one entry per CDR3 protein. This table has 250,000 to 350,000 distinct CDR3 sequences, more than 9% appearing once. The CDR3 length is 14 residues. The germline V and J ends were trimmed by 3 bases and 2 bases, with 11 bases remaining between them. This chain connects TRBV12-3 or TRBV12-4 to TRBJ2-7; tentative D call: TRBD2 (6 bases). The input for sequencing was PBMCs from the stem cell graft donor, taken from the stem cell graft. This TCR derives from a human donor who donated a stem cell graft to a child with SCID. CDR3 nucleotides: TGTGCCAGCAGTTTCTCGGGGGTCCCCTACGAGCAGTACTTC. Translation: CASSFSGVPYEQYF.